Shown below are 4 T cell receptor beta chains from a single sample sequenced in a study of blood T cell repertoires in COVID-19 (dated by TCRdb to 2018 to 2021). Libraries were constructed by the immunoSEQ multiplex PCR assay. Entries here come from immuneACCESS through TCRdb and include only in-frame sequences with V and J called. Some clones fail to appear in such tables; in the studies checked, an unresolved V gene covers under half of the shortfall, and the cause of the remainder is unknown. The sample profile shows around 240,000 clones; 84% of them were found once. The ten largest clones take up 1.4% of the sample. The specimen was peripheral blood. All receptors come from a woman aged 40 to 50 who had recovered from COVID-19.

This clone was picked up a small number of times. CDR3 nucleotides: TGTGCCAGCAGCTTATCCGGACAGATGCAAGAGACCCAGTACTTC. It encodes CASSLSGQMQETQYF. V usage is TRBV11-2 and J usage is TRBJ2-5; a weak D match, TRBD1 (6 bases). The CDR3 covers 15 residues. Germline V CDR1 and CDR2: SGHAT, FQNNGV. V was trimmed by 2 bases and J by 2 bases, leaving 12 bases between them. Complete variable domain (other parts from reference TRBV11-2 and TRBJ2-5): EAGVAQSPRYKIIEKRQSVAFWCNPISGHATLYWYQQILGQGPKLLIQFQNNGVVDDSQLPKDRFSAERLKGVDSTLKIQPAKLEDSAVYLCASSLSGQMQETQYFGPGTRLLVL.

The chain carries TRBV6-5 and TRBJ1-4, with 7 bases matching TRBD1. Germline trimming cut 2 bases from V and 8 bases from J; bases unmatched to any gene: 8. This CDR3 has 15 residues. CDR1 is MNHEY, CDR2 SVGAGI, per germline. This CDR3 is CASSYGGGAGEKLFF. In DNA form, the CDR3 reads TGTGCCAGCAGTTACGGAGGGGGCGCTGGGGAAAAACTGTTTTTT.

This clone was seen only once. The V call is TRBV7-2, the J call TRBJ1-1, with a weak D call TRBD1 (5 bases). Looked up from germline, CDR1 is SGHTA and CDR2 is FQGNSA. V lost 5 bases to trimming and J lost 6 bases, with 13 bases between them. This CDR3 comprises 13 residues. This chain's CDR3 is CASSPRVGAEAFF. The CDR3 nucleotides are TGTGCCAGCAGCCCCAGGGTAGGGGCTGAAGCTTTCTTT.

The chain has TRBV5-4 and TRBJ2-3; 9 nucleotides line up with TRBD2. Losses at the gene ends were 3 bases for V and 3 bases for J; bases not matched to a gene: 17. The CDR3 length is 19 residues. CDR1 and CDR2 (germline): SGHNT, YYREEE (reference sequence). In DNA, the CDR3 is TGTGCCAGCAGCTCTCTCGGGAGCGGGGGGCCGCTGGGGACAGATACGCAGTATTTT. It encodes CASSSLGSGGPLGTDTQYF. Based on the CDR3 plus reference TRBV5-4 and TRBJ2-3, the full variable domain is ETGVTQSPTHLIKTRGQQVTLRCSSQSGHNTVSWYQQALGQGPQFIFQYYREEENGRGNFPPRFSGLQFPNYSSELNVNALELDDSALYLCASSSLGSGGPLGTDTQYFGPGTRLTVL.